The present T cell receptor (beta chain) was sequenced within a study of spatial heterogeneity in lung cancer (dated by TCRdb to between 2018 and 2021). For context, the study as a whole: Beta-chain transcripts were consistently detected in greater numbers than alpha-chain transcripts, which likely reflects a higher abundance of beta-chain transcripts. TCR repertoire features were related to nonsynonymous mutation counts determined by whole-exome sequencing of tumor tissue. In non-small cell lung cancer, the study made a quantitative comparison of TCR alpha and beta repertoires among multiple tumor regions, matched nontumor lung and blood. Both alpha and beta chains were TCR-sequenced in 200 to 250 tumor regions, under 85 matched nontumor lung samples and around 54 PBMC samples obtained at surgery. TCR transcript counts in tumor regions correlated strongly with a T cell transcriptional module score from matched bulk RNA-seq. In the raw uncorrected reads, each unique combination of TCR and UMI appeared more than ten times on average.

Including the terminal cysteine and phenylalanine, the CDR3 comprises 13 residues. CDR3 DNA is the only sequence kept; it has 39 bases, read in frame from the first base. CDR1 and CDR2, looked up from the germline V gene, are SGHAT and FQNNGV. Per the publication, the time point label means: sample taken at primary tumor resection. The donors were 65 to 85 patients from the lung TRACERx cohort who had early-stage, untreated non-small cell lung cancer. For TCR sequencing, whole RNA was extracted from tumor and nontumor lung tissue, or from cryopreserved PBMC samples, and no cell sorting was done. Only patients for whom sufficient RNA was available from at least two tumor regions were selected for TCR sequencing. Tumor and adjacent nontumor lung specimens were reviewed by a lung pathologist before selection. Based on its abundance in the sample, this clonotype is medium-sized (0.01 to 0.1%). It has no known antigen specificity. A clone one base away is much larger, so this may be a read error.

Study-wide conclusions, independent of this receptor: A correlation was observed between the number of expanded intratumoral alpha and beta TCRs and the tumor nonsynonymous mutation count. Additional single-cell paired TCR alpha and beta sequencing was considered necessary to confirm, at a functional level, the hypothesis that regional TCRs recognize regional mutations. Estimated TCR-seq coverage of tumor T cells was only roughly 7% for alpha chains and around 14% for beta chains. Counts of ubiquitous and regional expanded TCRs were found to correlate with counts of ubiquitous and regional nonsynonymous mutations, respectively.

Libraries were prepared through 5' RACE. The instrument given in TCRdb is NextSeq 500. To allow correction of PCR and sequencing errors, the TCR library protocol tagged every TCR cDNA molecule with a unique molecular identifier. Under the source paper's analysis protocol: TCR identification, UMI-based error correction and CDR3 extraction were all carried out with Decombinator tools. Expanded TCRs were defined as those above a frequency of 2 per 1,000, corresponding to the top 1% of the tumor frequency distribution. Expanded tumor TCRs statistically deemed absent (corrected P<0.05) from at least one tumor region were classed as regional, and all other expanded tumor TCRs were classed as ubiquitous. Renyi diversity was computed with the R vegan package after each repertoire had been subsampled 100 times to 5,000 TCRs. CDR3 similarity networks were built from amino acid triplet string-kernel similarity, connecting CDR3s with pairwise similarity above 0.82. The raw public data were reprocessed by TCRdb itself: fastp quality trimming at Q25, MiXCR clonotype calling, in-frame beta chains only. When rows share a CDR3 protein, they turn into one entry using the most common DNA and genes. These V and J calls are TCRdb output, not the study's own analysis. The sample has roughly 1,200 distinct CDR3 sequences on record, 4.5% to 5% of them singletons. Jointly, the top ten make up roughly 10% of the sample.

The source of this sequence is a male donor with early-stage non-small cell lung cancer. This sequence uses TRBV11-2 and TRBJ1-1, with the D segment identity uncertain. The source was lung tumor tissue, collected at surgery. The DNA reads TGTGCCAGCAGCTTAGGTGTGAACACTGAAGCTGTCTTT. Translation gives CASSLGVNTEAVF.